These 7 T cell receptor beta chains originate from one sample sequenced in a study of T cell repertoires in cytomegalovirus infection. No cognate antigen is known for these TCRs. TCRdb reanalysed the reads using MiXCR and keeps one entry per CDR3 protein. The table records 450,000 to 600,000 distinct CDR3 sequences, roughly 34% of them present only once. This specimen was cultured PBMCs, taken from culture after CMV antigen stimulation. The source of these receptors is a human donor in good health (CMV status not recorded). Some clones in this sample may be carry-over from other donors' samples.

This clonotype was picked up one time. The rearrangement joins TRBV20-1 to TRBJ1-2; D gene ambiguous. The V gene lost 5 bases and the J gene lost 8 bases, with 15 bases spanning the gap. The length of the CDR3 is 12 residues. Germline V gene sequence: CDR1 DFQATT, CDR2 SNEGSKA (reference sequence). The CDR3: CSALGLETGYTF. In DNA form, the CDR3 reads TGCAGTGCTCTTGGCTTGGAGACAGGCTACACCTTC.

This clonotype was seen a few times. CDR3 sequence (DNA): TGTGCCAGCAGTTTTGGGACGACAGGTGGCACCGGGGAGCTGTTTTTT. Translated: CASSFGTTGGTGELFF. This chain links TRBV12-3 or TRBV12-4 with TRBJ2-2; D is possibly TRBD1 (6 bases). The CDR3 spans 16 residues. V lost 3 bases to trimming and J lost 4 bases, with 15 bases between them.

This chain joins TRBV27 and TRBJ2-4; D might be TRBD1 (5 bases). The CDR3 length is 14 residues. V was pared by 6 bases and J by 8 bases, with 17 bases between. Germline CDR1 is MNHEY and CDR2 is SMNVEV (reference sequence). CDR3 sequence reads: CASSPRASRDIQYF. As DNA, the CDR3 is TGTGCCAGCAGCCCCAGGGCCTCCCGGGACATTCAGTACTTC.

This chain links TRBV10-3 with TRBJ2-2, with D tentatively TRBD1 (5 bases). This CDR3 contains 15 residues. The V gene lost 10 bases and the J gene lost 0 bases, with 15 bases spanning the gap. Germline-derived CDR1 and CDR2 are ENHRY and SYGVKD. CDR3 sequence reads: CATEDSATNTGELFF. Written as DNA, the CDR3 is TGTGCCACCGAAGACAGTGCTACGAACACCGGGGAGCTGTTTTTT.

The chain is built from TRBV19 and TRBJ1-5; TRBD1 matches at 8 bases. With V trimmed by 10 bases and J by 4 bases, 21 bases remained unmatched. Per the germline V gene, CDR1 is LNHDA and CDR2 is SQIVND (reference sequence). The CDR3 is made up of 18 amino acids. CDR3 DNA: TGTGCCATCCGGCCTGCCTTCCCCGACAGACAGGGGAATCAGCCCCAGCATTTT. It specifies CAIRPAFPDRQGNQPQHF.

This clonotype was seen a few times. The J gene is TRBJ2-2, the V gene TRBV7-9, with TRBD2 matching over 8 bases. The CDR3 has 14 amino acids. V was pared by 5 bases and J by 4 bases, with 3 bases of the junction left unmatched. CDR1 SEHNR and CDR2 FQNEAQ come from the germline V gene (reference sequence). The CDR3 region is CASSTGGATGELFF. The CDR3 nucleotides are TGTGCCAGCAGCACGGGGGGGGCCACCGGGGAGCTGTTTTTT.

This clonotype has only a few counts. V usage is TRBV7-2 and J usage is TRBJ1-4, with no clear D. Trimming cost V 5 bases and J 2 bases, with 9 bases left between them. CDR1 is SGHTA, CDR2 FQGNSA, per germline. The CDR3 length is 14 residues. The CDR3 region is CASSKGSTNEKLFF. CDR3 coding DNA: TGTGCCAGCAGCAAAGGGAGCACTAATGAAAAACTGTTTTTT.